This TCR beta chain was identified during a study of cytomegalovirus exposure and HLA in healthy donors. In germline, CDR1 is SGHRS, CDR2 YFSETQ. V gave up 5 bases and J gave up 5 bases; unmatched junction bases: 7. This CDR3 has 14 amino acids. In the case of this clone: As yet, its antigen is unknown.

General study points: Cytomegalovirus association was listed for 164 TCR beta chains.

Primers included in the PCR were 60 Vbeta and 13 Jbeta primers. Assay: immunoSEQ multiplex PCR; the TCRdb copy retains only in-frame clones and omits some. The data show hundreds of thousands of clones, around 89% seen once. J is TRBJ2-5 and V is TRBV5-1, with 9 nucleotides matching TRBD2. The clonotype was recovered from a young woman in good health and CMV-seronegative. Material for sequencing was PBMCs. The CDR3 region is CASSGSGGKETQYF. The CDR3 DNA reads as TGCGCCAGCAGTGGGAGCGGGGGGAAGGAGACCCAGTACTTC.